These 20 T cell receptor beta chains share one sample of origin, sequenced in a study of blood T cell repertoires in COVID-19. Sequencing used immunoSEQ multiplex PCR; TCRdb keeps in-frame clones, though not all of them. This sample has 150,000 to 200,000 clones, with 85% to 90% found just once. Sequenced material: peripheral blood. Receptors originate from a man aged 18 to 29 with acute or convalescent COVID-19.

The V and J genes are TRBV28 and TRBJ1-4; tentatively, D is TRBD1 (5 bases). Trimming removed 2 bases at V and 0 bases at J, with 10 bases between. The CDR3 consists of 16 residues. CDR1 is MDHEN, CDR2 SYDVKM, per germline. Written as DNA, the CDR3 is TGTGCCAGCAGTTTAGTCGGACATCCAACTAATGAAAAACTGTTTTTT. This translates into CASSLVGHPTNEKLFF.

The V call is TRBV5-1, the J call TRBJ2-1, with D possibly being TRBD2 (5 bases). This CDR3 contains 14 residues. Germline loops: CDR1 SGHRS, CDR2 YFSETQ. The V end lost 0 bases, the J end lost 3 bases, and 7 bases lay between the germline ends. The CDR3 region has the DNA TGCGCCAGCAGCTTGGGTACTAGCTACAATGAGCAGTTCTTC. Translation: CASSLGTSYNEQFF.

This clone has ten or more counts. The chain uses TRBV19 and TRBJ1-6, with D tentatively TRBD1 (5 bases). CDR3 length: 16 residues. Trimming shortened V by 4 bases and J by 5 bases, and 15 bases separated the two germline ends. The V gene's germline CDR1 is LNHDA and CDR2 SQIVND (reference sequence). The CDR3 here is CASSSGATAHNSPLHF. CDR3 DNA sequence: TGTGCCAGTAGTAGCGGAGCGACAGCTCATAATTCACCCCTCCACTTT.

The genes are TRBV30 and TRBJ1-5; D not certain. This CDR3 spans 16 amino acids. Trimming removed 2 bases at V and 1 base at J, with 15 bases between. Germline CDR1 reads GTSNPN; CDR2 reads SVGIG (reference sequence). This chain's CDR3 is CAWSPPGLISNQPQHF. Here the CDR3 DNA reads TGTGCCTGGAGTCCCCCCGGACTCATAAGCAATCAGCCCCAGCATTTT. Together with reference TRBV30 and TRBJ1-5, the CDR3 gives the full variable domain: SQTIHQWPATLVQPVGSPLSLECTVEGTSNPNLYWYRQAAGRGLQLLFYSVGIGQISSEVPQNLSASRPQDRQFILSSKKLLLSDSGFYLCAWSPPGLISNQPQHFGDGTRLSIL.

This clone was seen just once. CDR3 in DNA: TGCACCAGCAGCCTGCCGCCACAGGACCATGAAGCTTTCTTT. It is translated as CTSSLPPQDHEAFF. J is TRBJ1-1 and V is TRBV1; the table's TRBD1 call for D was not verified on the DNA. TRBV1 is a pseudogene locus. The CDR3 loop spans 14 amino acids.

The V gene is TRBV2, the J gene TRBJ2-2, with 7 bases matching TRBD2. V shed 4 bases, J shed 0 bases, and the junction held 17 bases outside the gene matches. CDR1 and CDR2 (germline): SNHLY, FYNNEI. The length of the CDR3 is 20 residues. CDR3 region: CASSAGLLDWTKPNTGELFF. The DNA for the CDR3 is TGTGCCAGCAGTGCGGGACTATTGGACTGGACAAAACCGAACACCGGGGAGCTGTTTTTT. Combining the CDR3 with reference TRBV2 and TRBJ2-2 gives the whole variable domain EPEVTQTPSHQVTQMGQEVILRCVPISNHLYFYWYRQILGQKVEFLVSFYNNEISEKSEIFDDQFSVERPDGSNFTLKIRSTKLEDSAMYFCASSAGLLDWTKPNTGELFFGEGSRLTVL.

CDR3 amino acids: CASSQASATDTQYF. CDR3 nucleotide sequence: TGTGCCAGCAGCCAAGCTAGCGCCACAGATACGCAGTATTTT. The V and J genes are TRBV3-1 (or the pseudogene TRBV3-2) and TRBJ2-3, with D perhaps TRBD2 (6 bases). The CDR3 has 14 amino acids. In germline, CDR1 is LGHDT, CDR2 YNNKEL (reference sequence). The V gene lost 1 base and the J gene lost 2 bases, with 7 bases spanning the gap.

The chain couples TRBV6-1 to TRBJ2-1; 7 bases are shared with TRBD2. The ends lost 4 bases at V and 3 bases at J; junction bases unmatched: 9. The CDR3 runs to 16 residues. Germline CDR1 is MNHNS and CDR2 is SASEGT. The CDR3 DNA reads as TGTGCCAGCAGTGTGGCTAGCGGATATATCTACAATGAGCAGTTCTTC. This translates into CASSVASGYIYNEQFF.

The sample holds a few counts of this clone. The chain employs TRBV14 and TRBJ1-2, with D maybe TRBD1 (6 bases). Trimming pared 4 bases from V and 2 bases from J, leaving 14 bases between. CDR3 size: 15 residues. Germline V gives CDR1 SGHDN, CDR2 FVKESK. CDR3 coding DNA: TGTGCCAGCAGCCTACCGGGACACGCGAACTATGGCTACACCTTC. Translating gives CASSLPGHANYGYTF.

The table lists this clone with a count of one. V gene TRBV30 combines with J gene TRBJ1-4; TRBD1 might be the D (6 bases). Germline CDR1 is GTSNPN and CDR2 is SVGIG (reference sequence). Trimming pared 1 base from V and 4 bases from J, leaving 13 bases between. The CDR3 covers 15 residues. This chain's CDR3 is CAWSDRVSGNEKLFF. CDR3 sequence (DNA): TGTGCCTGGAGTGACAGGGTATCTGGTAATGAAAAACTGTTTTTT.

V usage is TRBV27 and J usage is TRBJ2-5, with 9 bases lining up with TRBD1. CDR1 and CDR2 from the germline V gene are MNHEY and SMNVEV (reference sequence). CDR3 length: 17 amino acids. The V segment lost 8 bases and the J segment 5 bases; nucleotides outside the gene matches: 18. The CDR3 DNA reads as TGTGCCAGCCGAGAGAACTCACAGGGGGCTGTTCATGAGACCCAGTACTTC. Protein product: CASRENSQGAVHETQYF.

This chain joins TRBV24-1 and TRBJ2-5; TRBD1 aligns across 9 bases. The V gene's germline CDR1 is KGHDR and CDR2 SFDVKD. This CDR3 region has 16 residues. With 4 bases clipped from V and 5 bases from J, the junction kept 10 bases outside the gene matches. The CDR3 DNA reads TGTGCCACCAGTGACCCGACAGGGGGGAGAATGGAGACCCAGTACTTC. As protein: CATSDPTGGRMETQYF.

This chain links TRBV5-1 with TRBJ1-6, with 9 positions matching TRBD1. CDR3 length: 17 residues. V dropped 0 bases and J dropped 6; count of bases not matched to a gene: 7. The germline CDR1 and CDR2 sequences are SGHRS and YFSETQ. In DNA, the CDR3 is TGCGCCAGCAGCTTGGGGGCCGGGACAGGGACTAATTCACCCCTCCACTTT. Encoded protein: CASSLGAGTGTNSPLHF.

Only one count was recorded for this clone. The chain has TRBV9 and TRBJ2-4; the D gene is possibly TRBD1 (6 bases). V gave up 0 bases and J gave up 6 bases, with 19 bases separating them. Germline values: CDR1 SGDLS, CDR2 YYNGEE. The CDR3 runs to 17 residues. Here the CDR3 reads CASSVEAGADWGNIQYF. The CDR3 DNA sequence: TGTGCCAGCAGCGTAGAGGCAGGGGCCGACTGGGGAAACATTCAGTACTTC.

The rearrangement links TRBV21-1 to TRBJ2-5; TRBD1 is the table's D call and was not checked against the DNA. TRBV21-1 is assigned pseudogene status. This CDR3 is built from 15 residues. The CDR3 DNA follows: TGTGCCAGCAGCAAAAGAACAGGGGGCCGGGAGACCCAGTACTTC. It is translated as CASSKRTGGRETQYF.

This chain connects TRBV4-1 to TRBJ1-1; 9 bases are a match to TRBD1. The CDR3 runs 15 residues. V shed 4 bases, J shed 4 bases, and the junction held 7 bases outside the gene matches. CDR1 is MGHRA, CDR2 YSYEKL, per germline. This CDR3 reads CASSPGQGEITEAFF. The CDR3 DNA reads TGCGCCAGCAGCCCGGGACAGGGTGAAATCACTGAAGCTTTCTTT.

This clone has only a few counts. This chain joins TRBV24-1 and TRBJ2-1; TRBD2 agrees at 8 bases. Germline CDR1 reads KGHDR; CDR2 reads SFDVKD. After removal of 1 base from V and 5 bases from J, the junction contained 6 bases not matched to a gene. This CDR3 comprises 16 residues. This CDR3 reads CATSDFGGGNDNEQFF. CDR3 in DNA: TGTGCCACCAGTGATTTTGGCGGGGGGAATGACAATGAGCAGTTCTTC.

The CDR3 DNA reads TGTGCCAGCTCACCAGTCGGACAGGGGGAGGCCTATGGCTACACCTTC. Translating it yields CASSPVGQGEAYGYTF. The chain employs TRBV18 and TRBJ1-2, with TRBD1 identical over 10 bases. The CDR3 loop spans 16 amino acids. The junction had 7 bases not matched to a gene; V was cut back by 2 bases and J by 4 bases. Germline V lookup: CDR1 KGHSH, CDR2 LQKENI.

This clone was seen just once. This chain's CDR3 is CARAPYENTEAFF. CDR3 nucleotide sequence: TGTGCCAGGGCACCGTACGAGAACACTGAAGCTTTCTTT. The chain has TRBV2 and TRBJ1-1; no reliable D call. The CDR3 contains 13 residues. Trimming pared 9 bases from V and 1 base from J, leaving 12 bases between. CDR1 and CDR2 from the germline V gene are SNHLY and FYNNEI.

V and J are TRBV3-1 (or the pseudogene TRBV3-2) and TRBJ2-1; 12 bases map to TRBD2. This CDR3 comprises 15 residues. V lost 4 bases, J lost 9 bases, and 7 bases stayed unmatched. In germline, CDR1 is LGHDT, CDR2 YNNKEL (reference sequence). This CDR3 is CASSPWTSGEAEQFF. DNA of the CDR3: TGTGCCAGCAGCCCCTGGACTAGCGGGGAAGCTGAGCAGTTCTTC.